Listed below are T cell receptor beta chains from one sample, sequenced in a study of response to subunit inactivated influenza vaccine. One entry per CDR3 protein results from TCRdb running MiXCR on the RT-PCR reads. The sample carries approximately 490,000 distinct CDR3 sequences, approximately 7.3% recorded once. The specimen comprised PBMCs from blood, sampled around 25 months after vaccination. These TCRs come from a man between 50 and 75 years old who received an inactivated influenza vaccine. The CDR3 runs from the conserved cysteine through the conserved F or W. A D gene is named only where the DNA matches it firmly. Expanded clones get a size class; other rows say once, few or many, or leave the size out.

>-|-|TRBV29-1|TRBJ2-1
TGCAGCGAAACCACAGGGTCCCCAAACAATGAGCAGTTCTTC
CSETTGSPNNEQFF
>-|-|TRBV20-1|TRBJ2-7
TGCAGTGCTAGGGATCCGATCTCCTACGAGCAGTACTTC
CSARDPISYEQYF
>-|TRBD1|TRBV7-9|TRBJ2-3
TGTGCCAGCACCCCACAGGGGGCTGTAACAGATACGCAGTATTTT
CASTPQGAVTDTQYF
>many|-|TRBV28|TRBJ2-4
TGTGCCAGCAGTTTTCCCAGACTAGCCAAAAACATTCAGTACTTC
CASSFPRLAKNIQYF
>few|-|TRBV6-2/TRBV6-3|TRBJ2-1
TGTGCCAGCAGTTACCGACGGAGAGCCTTGGGTGAGCAGTTCTTC
CASSYRRRALGEQFF
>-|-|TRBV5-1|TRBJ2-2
TGCGCCAGCAGCTTGGCGGCACACCAGAAAATTACCGGGGAGCTGTTTTTT
CASSLAAHQKITGELFF
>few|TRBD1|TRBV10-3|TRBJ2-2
TGTGCCATCAGAGGGACAGACAACACCGGGGAGCTGTTTTTT
CAIRGTDNTGELFF
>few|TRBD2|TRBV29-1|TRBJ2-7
TGCAGCGTCCGGACTAGCGGGATTTACGAGCAGTACTTC
CSVRTSGIYEQYF
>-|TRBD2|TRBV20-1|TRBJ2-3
TGCAGTGCTAAGGGACTAGCGGGAGCCGTAGATACGCAGTATTTT
CSAKGLAGAVDTQYF
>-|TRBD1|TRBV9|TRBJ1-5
TGTGCCAGCAGCTCTGGGGGACAGACCAATCAGCCCCAGCATTTT
CASSSGGQTNQPQHF
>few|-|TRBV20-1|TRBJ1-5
TGCAGTGCTCAGTATAGCAATCAGCCCCAGCATTTT
CSAQYSNQPQHF
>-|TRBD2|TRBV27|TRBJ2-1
TGTGCCAGCAGTTTTAGACTAGCGGGTTATCCGAGCTCCTACAATGAGCAGTTCTTC
CASSFRLAGYPSSYNEQFF
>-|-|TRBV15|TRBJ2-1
TGTGCCACCAGCAGAGAGAGGCGAGGGGACAATGAGCAGTTCTTC
CATSRERRGDNEQFF
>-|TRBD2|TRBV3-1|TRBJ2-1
TGTGCCAGCAGCCTCGGGACTAGGGTAGGTGGTGAGCAGTTCTTC
CASSLGTRVGGEQFF
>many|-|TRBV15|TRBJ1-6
TGTGCCACCAGCAGAGATCTAAATTCACCCCTCCACTTT
CATSRDLNSPLHF
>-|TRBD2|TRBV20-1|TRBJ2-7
TGCAGTGCTAGAGACGCCGGGACTAGCGGGATGTCTGGCGAGCAGTACTTC
CSARDAGTSGMSGEQYF
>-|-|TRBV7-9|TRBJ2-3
TGTGCCAGCAGCGGGGGGTCTGGACGCACAGATACGCAGTATTTT
CASSGGSGRTDTQYF
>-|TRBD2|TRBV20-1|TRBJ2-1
TGCAGTGCTCCTACTAGCGGGCTCTACAATGAGCAGTTCTTC
CSAPTSGLYNEQFF
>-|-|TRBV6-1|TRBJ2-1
TGTGCCAGCAGTCCGGAGAGCGGAGGGCTGAACAATGAGCAGTTCTTC
CASSPESGGLNNEQFF
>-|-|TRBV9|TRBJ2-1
TGTGCCAGCAGCGTAGCGTCGAGCTCCTACAATGAGCAGTTCTTC
CASSVASSSYNEQFF
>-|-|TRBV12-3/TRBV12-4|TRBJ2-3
TGTGCCAGCACCACCGGGACCACAGATACGCAGTATTTT
CASTTGTTDTQYF
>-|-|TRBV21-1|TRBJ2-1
TGTGCCAGCAGCAAACCGGACAGGAGTACCTACAATGAGCAGTTCTTC
CASSKPDRSTYNEQFF